This TCR beta chain was found in a study of cytomegalovirus exposure and HLA in healthy donors. As for the study in general: A prior analysis found roughly 110 million unique TCR beta sequences from 150 million to 200 million T cells. Whole-study findings and limits: Trimming of TCR beta V- and J-genes showed a link, identified in a later analysis, to a missense DCLRE1C variant.

With 60 Vbeta and 13 Jbeta primers, the PCR was carried out. Some clones are missing from TCRdb's copy, which holds only in-frame ones; the method was immunoSEQ multiplex PCR. The sample yields 150,000 to 200,000 clones, just under 80% seen once. This CDR3 has 15 residues. Trimming removed 0 bases at V and 6 bases at J, with 16 bases between. Germline CDR1 and CDR2: SGHDT and YYEEEE. As regards this clone: Its antigen is still unknown.

Sequenced: PBMCs. The receptor comes from a woman under 40 in good health and CMV-seronegative. The rearrangement links TRBV5-6 to TRBJ2-7; D perhaps matches TRBD2 (6 bases). The CDR3 region has the DNA TGTGCCAGCAGCTTGGGCCATCAACGGGGGTCCGAGCAGTACTTC. It specifies CASSLGHQRGSEQYF. The entire variable domain, with the rest obtained from reference TRBV5-6 and TRBJ2-7, is as follows: DAGVTQSPTHLIKTRGQQVTLRCSPKSGHDTVSWYQQALGQGPQFIFQYYEEEERQRGNFPDRFSGHQFPNYSSELNVNALLLGDSALYLCASSLGHQRGSEQYFGPGTRLTVT.